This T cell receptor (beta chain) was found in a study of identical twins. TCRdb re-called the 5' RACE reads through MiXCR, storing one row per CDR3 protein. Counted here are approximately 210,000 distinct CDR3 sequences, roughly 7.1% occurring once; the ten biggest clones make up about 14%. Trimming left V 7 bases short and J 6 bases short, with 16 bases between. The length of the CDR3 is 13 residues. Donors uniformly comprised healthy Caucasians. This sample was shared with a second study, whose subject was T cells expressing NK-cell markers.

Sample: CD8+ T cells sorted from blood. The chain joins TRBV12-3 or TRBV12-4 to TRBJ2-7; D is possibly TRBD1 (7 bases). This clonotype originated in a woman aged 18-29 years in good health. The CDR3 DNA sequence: TGTGCCAGCACTTCAGGGGGGCTGGGCGAGCAGTACTTC. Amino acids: CASTSGGLGEQYF.